The rows below give T cell receptor beta chains drawn from one sample of a study of CD8 T cells in Susac syndrome. TCRdb called the immunoSEQ multiplex PCR reads again in MiXCR, with one record for every CDR3 protein. There are a few hundred thousand distinct CDR3 sequences in the sample; over 75% occur only once, and approximately 0.18% lies in the top ten. The sample taken for sequencing was CD8+ T cells from PBMCs. These TCRs come from a human donor with multiple sclerosis. Each CDR3 is given with its conserved first and last residue. The D gene is left open where the match is weak. The listing skips clone size in some rows; elsewhere it reads once, few, many or a size class.

cdr3_aa | cdr3_nt | v_call | clone_size | d_call | j_call
CSVSANRAPSTEAFF | TGCAGCGTTTCCGCCAATAGAGCACCGAGCACTGAAGCTTTCTTT | TRBV29-1 | once | NA | TRBJ1-1
CATSRVSGNYGYTF | TGTGCCACCAGCAGAGTCTCAGGGAACTATGGCTACACCTTC | TRBV15 | NA | NA | TRBJ1-2
CASSQGGHEQFF | TGTGCCAGCAGCCAGGGGGGCCATGAGCAGTTCTTC | TRBV16 | NA | NA | TRBJ2-1
CASSLPRLAWGTDTQYF | TGTGCCAGCAGCTTACCACGACTAGCCTGGGGGACAGATACGCAGTATTTT | TRBV11-2 | NA | TRBD2 | TRBJ2-3
CASSRRGGMNEQYF | TGTGCCAGCAGCCGTAGGGGCGGGATGAACGAGCAGTACTTC | TRBV27 | NA | NA | TRBJ2-7
CASSWLSYYEQFF | TGTGCCAGCAGTTGGCTATCCTACTATGAGCAGTTCTTC | TRBV6-2/TRBV6-3 | NA | NA | TRBJ2-1
CASSIGFGQKETQYF | TGTGCCAGCAGCATAGGGTTCGGGCAGAAAGAGACCCAGTACTTC | TRBV7-9 | NA | NA | TRBJ2-5
CASSPPGQGHGYTF | TGTGCCAGCTCACCACCGGGACAGGGACATGGCTACACCTTC | TRBV18 | NA | TRBD1 | TRBJ1-2
CASSVGGGTAGELFF | TGTGCCAGCAGCGTAGGCGGGGGAACAGCGGGGGAGCTGTTTTTT | TRBV9 | NA | TRBD2 | TRBJ2-2
CASSEWRGRADEQFF | TGTGCCAGCAGTGAGTGGAGGGGGCGGGCAGATGAGCAGTTCTTC | TRBV2 | NA | NA | TRBJ2-1
CASSQAVGLATYEQYF | TGCGCCAGCAGCCAAGCCGTCGGACTAGCGACCTACGAGCAGTACTTC | TRBV4-1 | few | TRBD2 | TRBJ2-7
CASSQDGGSEAFF | TGTGCCAGCAGCCAAGATGGCGGGAGTGAAGCTTTCTTT | TRBV3-1 | few | NA | TRBJ1-1
CASSQDSEGAGNIQYF | TGTGCCAGCAGCCAAGATAGCGAAGGGGCGGGAAACATTCAGTACTTC | TRBV3-1 | NA | NA | TRBJ2-4
CASSLTSTGRYGYTF | TGTGCCAGCAGTCTAACCTCAACGGGGCGGTATGGCTACACCTTC | TRBV27 | NA | NA | TRBJ1-2
CASSPLTYEQYF | TGTGCCAGCAGTCCATTGACTTACGAGCAGTACTTC | TRBV28 | few | NA | TRBJ2-7
CATSRDPPGQGRADTQYF | TGTGCCACCAGCAGAGATCCACCGGGACAGGGGAGGGCAGATACGCAGTATTTT | TRBV15 | NA | TRBD1 | TRBJ2-3
CASSLSYKVETQYF | TGTGCCAGCAGTTTATCTTATAAGGTGGAGACCCAGTACTTC | TRBV28 | NA | NA | TRBJ2-5
CASSLTTGTRANTGELFF | TGTGCCAGCAGCCTAACAACCGGGACTAGGGCCAACACCGGGGAGCTGTTTTTT | TRBV7-3 | once | TRBD2 | TRBJ2-2
CASRAGHIQYF | TGTGCCAGTCGAGCCGGCCACATTCAGTACTTC | TRBV19 | NA | NA | TRBJ2-4
CATSNGNQPQHF | TGTGCCACCAGCAACGGGAATCAGCCCCAGCATTTT | TRBV15 | NA | NA | TRBJ1-5
CASRGTGGNQPQHF | TGTGCCAGCAGAGGGACAGGGGGCAATCAGCCCCAGCATTTT | TRBV2 | NA | TRBD1 | TRBJ1-5
CASNPGPSSYTF | TGTGCCAGCAACCCGGGTCCATCCAGCTACACCTTC | TRBV2 | NA | NA | TRBJ1-2
CASSSGLAGDEQFF | TGTGCCAGCAGCTCGGGACTAGCGGGAGATGAGCAGTTCTTC | TRBV7-3 | NA | TRBD2 | TRBJ2-1
CASSMTEGYEQYF | TGTGCCAGTAGTATGACGGAAGGGTACGAGCAGTACTTC | TRBV19 | once | NA | TRBJ2-7
CASWRGASYNEQFF | TGTGCCAGTTGGAGGGGAGCGTCCTACAATGAGCAGTTCTTC | TRBV19 | NA | NA | TRBJ2-1
CASSQSRDRVGQPQHF | TGCGCCAGCAGTCAATCCCGGGACAGGGTTGGCCAGCCCCAGCATTTT | TRBV23-1 | NA | TRBD1 | TRBJ1-5
CASRRQGSYNEQFF | TGTGCCAGCAGGAGACAGGGTAGTTACAATGAGCAGTTCTTC | TRBV2 | once | TRBD1 | TRBJ2-1
CASSNPFSGRTNEQFF | TGTGCCAGCAGCAACCCATTTAGCGGGAGAACGAATGAGCAGTTCTTC | TRBV6-2/TRBV6-3 | NA | TRBD2 | TRBJ2-1
CASSLDLNTEAFF | TGTGCCAGCAGTTTGGATCTGAACACTGAAGCTTTCTTT | TRBV27 | NA | NA | TRBJ1-1
CASSYLSGRIPMSYNEQFF | TGTGCCAGCAGTTACCTTAGCGGGAGGATTCCGATGTCCTACAATGAGCAGTTCTTC | TRBV6-5 | NA | TRBD2 | TRBJ2-1
CASSQGSGSSYEQYF | TGTGCCAGCAGCCAAGGTAGCGGGAGCTCCTACGAGCAGTACTTC | TRBV4-2 | NA | TRBD2 | TRBJ2-7
CASSSEGDSYNEQFF | TGTGCCAGCAGTTCTGAAGGGGACTCCTACAATGAGCAGTTCTTC | TRBV6-4 | NA | NA | TRBJ2-1
CASSSFEDETQYF | TGTGCCAGCAGCTCCTTTGAGGACGAGACCCAGTACTTC | TRBV7-9 | NA | NA | TRBJ2-5
CASGLVGARANYGYTF | TGTGCTAGTGGTTTGGTAGGGGCGCGTGCTAACTATGGCTACACCTTC | TRBV12-5 | NA | NA | TRBJ1-2
CSARSGGASGELFF | TGCAGTGCTAGAAGCGGGGGGGCCAGCGGGGAGCTGTTTTTT | TRBV20-1 | NA | TRBD2 | TRBJ2-2
CACALAGGETQYF | TGTGCCTGCGCCCTAGCGGGAGGAGAGACCCAGTACTTC | TRBV6-5 | NA | TRBD2 | TRBJ2-5
CASSKGLSNSYNEQFF | TGTGCCAGCAGCAAGGGACTATCGAACTCCTACAATGAGCAGTTCTTC | TRBV28 | NA | TRBD2 | TRBJ2-1
CSVVGFLGETQYF | TGCAGCGTTGTGGGATTTCTGGGAGAGACCCAGTACTTC | TRBV29-1 | NA | NA | TRBJ2-5
CASDDTSSGLWNEQFF | TGTGCCAGCGACGACACCTCTAGCGGTTTATGGAATGAGCAGTTCTTC | TRBV5-6 | NA | TRBD2 | TRBJ2-1
CASSSPAANEKLFF | TGTGCCAGCAGCAGCCCGGCGGCTAATGAAAAACTGTTTTTT | TRBV12-3/TRBV12-4 | once | NA | TRBJ1-4
CASSRMTGMETQYF | TGTGCCAGCAGTCGGATGACAGGGATGGAGACCCAGTACTTC | TRBV12-3/TRBV12-4 | NA | TRBD1 | TRBJ2-5